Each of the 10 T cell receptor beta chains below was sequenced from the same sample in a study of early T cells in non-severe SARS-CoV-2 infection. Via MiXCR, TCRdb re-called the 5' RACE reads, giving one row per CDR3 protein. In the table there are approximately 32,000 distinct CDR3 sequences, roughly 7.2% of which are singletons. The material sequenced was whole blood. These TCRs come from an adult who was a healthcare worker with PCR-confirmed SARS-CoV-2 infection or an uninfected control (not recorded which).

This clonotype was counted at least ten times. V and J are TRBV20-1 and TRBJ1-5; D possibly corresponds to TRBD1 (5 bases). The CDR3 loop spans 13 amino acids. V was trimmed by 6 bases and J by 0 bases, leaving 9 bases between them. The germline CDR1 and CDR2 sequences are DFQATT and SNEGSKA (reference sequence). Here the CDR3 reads CSALTDSNQPQHF. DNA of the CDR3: TGCAGTGCCCTGACAGATAGCAATCAGCCCCAGCATTTT.

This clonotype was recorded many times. CDR3 DNA sequence: TGCAGTGCCCGGGAGACCGGCCAGCGGGGACACACAGATACGCAGTATTTT. Translation gives CSARETGQRGHTDTQYF. The chain links TRBV20-1 to TRBJ2-3, with D perhaps TRBD2 (7 bases). V was shortened by 6 bases and J by 2 bases, with 24 bases between the two germline ends. The CDR3 spans 17 residues. Germline V gene sequence: CDR1 DFQATT, CDR2 SNEGSKA (reference sequence).

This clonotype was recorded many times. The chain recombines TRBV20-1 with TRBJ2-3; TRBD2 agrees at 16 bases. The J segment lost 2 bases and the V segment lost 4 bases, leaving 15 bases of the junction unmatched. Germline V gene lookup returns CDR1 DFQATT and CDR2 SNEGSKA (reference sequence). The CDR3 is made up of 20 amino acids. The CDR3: CSANPIPGLAGGPSTDTQYF. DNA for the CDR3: TGCAGTGCTAACCCTATACCGGGACTAGCGGGGGGGCCCTCCACAGATACGCAGTATTTT.

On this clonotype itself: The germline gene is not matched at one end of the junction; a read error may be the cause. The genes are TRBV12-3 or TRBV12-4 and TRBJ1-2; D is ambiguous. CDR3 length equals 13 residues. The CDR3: CTSSLGSFYGYTF. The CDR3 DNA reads TGTACCAGCAGTTTGGGCAGCTTCTATGGCTACACCTTC.

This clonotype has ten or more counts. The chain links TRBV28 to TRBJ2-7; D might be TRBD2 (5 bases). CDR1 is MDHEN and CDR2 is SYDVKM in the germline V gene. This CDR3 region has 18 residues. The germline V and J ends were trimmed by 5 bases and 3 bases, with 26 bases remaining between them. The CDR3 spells CASSPRSSRRLPYYEQYF. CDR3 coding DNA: TGTGCCAGCAGTCCAAGATCTAGCCGTAGACTCCCTTACTACGAGCAGTACTTC.

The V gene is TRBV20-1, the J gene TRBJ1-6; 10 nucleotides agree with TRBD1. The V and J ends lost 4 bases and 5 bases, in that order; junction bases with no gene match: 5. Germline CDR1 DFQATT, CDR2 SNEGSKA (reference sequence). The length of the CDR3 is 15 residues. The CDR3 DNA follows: TGCAGTGCTACGGACAGGGGGGTAGATAATTCACCCCTCCACTTT. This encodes CSATDRGVDNSPLHF.

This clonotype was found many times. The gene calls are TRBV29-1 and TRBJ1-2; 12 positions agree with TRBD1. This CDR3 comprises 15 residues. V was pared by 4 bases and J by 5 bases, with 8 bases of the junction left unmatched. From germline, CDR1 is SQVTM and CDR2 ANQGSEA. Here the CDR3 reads CSVAGTGGAFYGYTF. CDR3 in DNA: TGCAGCGTTGCCGGGACAGGGGGCGCGTTTTATGGCTACACCTTC. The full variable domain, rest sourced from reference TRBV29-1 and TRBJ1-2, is SAVISQKPSRDICQRGTSLTIQCQVDSQVTMMFWYRQQPGQSLTLIATANQGSEATYESGFVIDKFPISRPNLTFSTLTVSNMSPEDSSIYLCSVAGTGGAFYGYTFGSGTRLTVV.

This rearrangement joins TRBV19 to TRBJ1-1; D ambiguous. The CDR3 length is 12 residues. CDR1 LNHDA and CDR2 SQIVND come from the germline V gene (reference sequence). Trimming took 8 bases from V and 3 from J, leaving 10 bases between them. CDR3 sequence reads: CASSPSYTEAFF. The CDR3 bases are TGTGCCAGTTCGCCGAGTTACACTGAAGCTTTCTTT.

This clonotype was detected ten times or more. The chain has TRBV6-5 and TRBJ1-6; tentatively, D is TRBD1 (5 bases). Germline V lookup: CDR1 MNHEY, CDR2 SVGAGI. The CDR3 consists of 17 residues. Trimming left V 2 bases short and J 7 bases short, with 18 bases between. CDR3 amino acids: CASSYDTRGISNSPLHF. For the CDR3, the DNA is TGTGCCAGCAGTTACGACACGAGGGGCATATCCAATTCACCCCTCCACTTT.

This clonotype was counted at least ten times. The CDR3 nucleotides are TGTGCCAGCAGTTTGACGGGGGGATTGAACATTCAGTACTTC. As protein: CASSLTGGLNIQYF. The chain joins TRBV28 to TRBJ2-4, with TRBD2 matching 7 bases. The V segment lost 3 bases and the J segment 7 bases; nucleotides outside the gene matches: 6. Germline V CDR1 and CDR2: MDHEN, SYDVKM. This CDR3 has 14 residues. The entire variable domain, with the rest obtained from reference TRBV28 and TRBJ2-4, is as follows: DVKVTQSSRYLVKRTGEKVFLECVQDMDHENMFWYRQDPGLGLRLIYFSYDVKMKEKGDIPEGYSVSREKKERFSLILESASTNQTSMYLCASSLTGGLNIQYFGAGTRLSVL.